The 20 T cell receptor beta chains below all came from one sample that was sequenced in a study of T cell responses to AZD1222 COVID-19 vaccine. Clones were sequenced by immunoSEQ multiplex PCR, and TCRdb holds only the in-frame ones, with some missing. This sample has around 160,000 clones, with about 90% found just once. The specimen comprised peripheral blood, sampled on day 0 of AZD1222 vaccination. The receptors originated from an adult in good health.

This clone is a singleton in its sample. V is TRBV12-3 or TRBV12-4 and J is TRBJ1-2; D perhaps matches TRBD1 (6 bases). This CDR3 is built from 13 residues. The V end was cut by 3 bases, the J end by 4 bases, with 9 bases between. For the CDR3, the DNA is TGTGCCAGCAGTTTTATCAGGGGCTATGGCTACACCTTC. This sequence encodes CASSFIRGYGYTF.

This clone was detected once. The chain couples TRBV7-3 to TRBJ2-1; TRBD2 matches 8 bases. V trimming: 5 bases; J trimming: 5 bases; junction bases outside the gene matches: 8. Germline CDR1 is SGHTA and CDR2 is FQGTGA. CDR3 length: 15 amino acids. CDR3 region: CASSPGTSDHNEQFF. The CDR3 coding sequence is TGTGCCAGCAGCCCCGGGACTAGTGACCACAATGAGCAGTTCTTC.

The rearrangement joins TRBV7-8 to TRBJ1-2; no firm D call. CDR1 SGHVS and CDR2 FQNEAQ come from the germline V gene. This CDR3 spans 14 amino acids. Trimming stripped 2 bases from V and 4 bases from J, with 11 bases between. The CDR3 nucleotides are TGTGCCAGCAGCTTACTCTCCGGACTCTATGGCTACACCTTC. Translating gives CASSLLSGLYGYTF. Combining the CDR3 with reference TRBV7-8 and TRBJ1-2 gives the whole variable domain GAGVSQSPRYKVAKRGQDVALRCDPISGHVSLFWYQQALGQGPEFLTYFQNEAQLDKSGLPSDRFFAERPEGSVSTLKIQRTQQEDSAVYLCASSLLSGLYGYTFGSGTRLTVV.

The J gene is TRBJ1-1, the V gene TRBV4-3; the match to TRBD1 covers 7 bases. Germline V gives CDR1 LGHNA, CDR2 YSLEER. Trimming took 4 bases from V and 7 from J; bases not matched to a gene: 12. The length of the CDR3 is 15 residues. The CDR3 DNA reads as TGCGCCAGCAGCCCGCGACAGGGAAGGGTGGGTGAAGCTTTCTTT. Protein sequence: CASSPRQGRVGEAFF.

This chain connects TRBV6-2 or TRBV6-3 to TRBJ1-1; D might be TRBD1 (5 bases). The CDR3 spans 18 residues. Deletions cut 2 bases from V and 3 bases from J, with 22 bases between. The V gene's germline CDR1 is MNHEY and CDR2 SVGEGT. The CDR3 sequence: CASSYNTREGWMDTEAFF. In DNA, the CDR3 is TGTGCCAGCAGTTACAACACCCGGGAGGGGTGGATGGACACTGAAGCTTTCTTT.

The chain is built from TRBV6-5 and TRBJ2-5; D possibly uses TRBD1 or TRBD2 (5 bases each). CDR1 is MNHEY and CDR2 is SVGAGI in the germline V gene. The length of the CDR3 is 13 residues. Deletions cut 8 bases from V and 5 bases from J, with 15 bases between. The CDR3 sequence is CASEGRGLETQYF. The CDR3 DNA sequence: TGTGCCAGCGAGGGGCGCGGGTTGGAGACCCAGTACTTC.

The V and J genes are TRBV15 and TRBJ1-3, with D perhaps TRBD1 (5 bases). Per the germline V gene, CDR1 is LNHNV and CDR2 is YYDKDF (reference sequence). V shed 0 bases and J shed 0 bases, with 9 bases lying between them. The CDR3 contains 16 residues. The CDR3 DNA follows: TGTGCCACCAGCAGAGAGGGACTTGACTCTGGAAACACCATATATTTT. This codes for CATSREGLDSGNTIYF. Drawing the rest from reference TRBV15 and TRBJ1-3, the complete variable domain is DAMVIQNPRYQVTQFGKPVTLSCSQTLNHNVMYWYQQKSSQAPKLLFHYYDKDFNNEADTPDNFQSRRPNTSFCFLDIRSPGLGDTAMYLCATSREGLDSGNTIYFGEGSWLTVV.

On this clone: The identical CDR3 is also encoded by other nucleotide sequences in the sample. For the CDR3, the DNA is TGTGCCAGCAGCTCACTGGAGACCCAGTACTTC. This codes for CASSSLETQYF. The chain has TRBV5-6 and TRBJ2-5; D uncertain. From germline, CDR1 is SGHDT and CDR2 YYEEEE. CDR3 length: 11 amino acids. V lost 3 bases and J lost 5, with 5 bases in between.

This chain joins TRBV3-1 (or the pseudogene TRBV3-2) and TRBJ1-5; tentatively, D is TRBD1 (5 bases). CDR3 length equals 14 residues. Deletions cut 6 bases from V and 7 bases from J, with 16 bases between. Germline V gene data show CDR1 as LGHDT and CDR2 as YNNKEL (reference sequence). The CDR3 loop is CASSRDPGGQPQHF. The CDR3 bases are TGTGCCAGCAGTAGGGACCCCGGTGGGCAGCCCCAGCATTTT.

This rearrangement joins TRBV27 to TRBJ2-7; perhaps D is TRBD1 or TRBD2 (5 bases each). Trimming removed 5 bases from V and 1 base from J, with 15 bases in between. This CDR3 has 15 amino acids. Germline lookup yields CDR1 MNHEY and CDR2 SMNVEV (reference sequence). The CDR3 nucleotides read TGTGCCAGCAGTCCCCGGGACCCCACTTCCTACGAGCAGTACTTC. Translated, it gives CASSPRDPTSYEQYF.

The genes are TRBV7-2 and TRBJ2-1; D possibly corresponds to TRBD1 (8 bases). Deletions cut 5 bases from V and 4 bases from J, with 15 bases between. Germline lookup yields CDR1 SGHTA and CDR2 FQGNSA. CDR3 length: 15 amino acids. DNA for the CDR3: TGTGCCAGCAGCCTACAGGGGGGGTATTACAATGAGCAGTTCTTC. It translates to CASSLQGGYYNEQFF.

This chain connects TRBV5-1 to TRBJ2-1; 8 bases are a match to TRBD2. Unmatched junction bases numbered 11, after V lost 0 bases and J lost 9 bases. This CDR3 region has 16 residues. The germline CDR1 and CDR2 sequences are SGHRS and YFSETQ. The DNA for the CDR3 is TGCGCCAGCAGCTTGGGCGGGGGGAATTCTAATAGTGAGCAGTTCTTC. Protein: CASSLGGGNSNSEQFF. Complete variable domain (other parts from reference TRBV5-1 and TRBJ2-1): KAGVTQTPRYLIKTRGQQVTLSCSPISGHRSVSWYQQTPGQGLQFLFEYFSETQRNKGNFPGRFSGRQFSNSRSEMNVSTLELGDSALYLCASSLGGGNSNSEQFFGPGTRLTVL.

The rearrangement links TRBV10-3 to TRBJ1-2, with 8 bases aligning to TRBD1. The CDR3 sequence is 14 residues long. Germline V gene sequence: CDR1 ENHRY, CDR2 SYGVKD. V was clipped by 8 bases and J by 1 base; unmatched bases: 6. This CDR3 is CAIGPGGINYGYTF. In DNA, the CDR3 is TGTGCCATCGGGCCAGGGGGCATTAACTATGGCTACACCTTC.

This rearrangement joins TRBV29-1 to TRBJ1-2; D unclear. Deletions cut 5 bases from V and 3 bases from J, with 10 bases between. From germline, CDR1 is SQVTM and CDR2 ANQGSEA. CDR3 length equals 12 residues. CDR3 DNA sequence: TGCAGCGTTCTGTCGGGAGACTATGGCTACACCTTC. Its translation is CSVLSGDYGYTF. Full variable domain (rest looked up from reference TRBV29-1 and TRBJ1-2): SAVISQKPSRDICQRGTSLTIQCQVDSQVTMMFWYRQQPGQSLTLIATANQGSEATYESGFVIDKFPISRPNLTFSTLTVSNMSPEDSSIYLCSVLSGDYGYTFGSGTRLTVV.

The chain recombines TRBV18 with TRBJ1-4; maybe TRBD1 (6 bases). Germline V lookup: CDR1 KGHSH, CDR2 LQKENI. CDR3 size: 16 residues. V lost 1 base and J lost 8, with 17 bases in between. CDR3 region: CASSPQAARGEEKLFF. The CDR3 region has the DNA TGTGCCAGCTCACCACAGGCGGCCAGGGGAGAGGAAAAACTGTTTTTT.

The V gene is TRBV27, the J gene TRBJ1-5, with a weak D call TRBD1 (6 bases). CDR1 and CDR2 (germline): MNHEY, SMNVEV (reference sequence). Trimming left V 6 bases short and J 4 bases short, with 22 bases between. The CDR3 spans 17 residues. The CDR3 loop reads CASSPGHFPEGNQPQHF. The CDR3 coding sequence is TGTGCCAGCAGCCCGGGACACTTTCCCGAGGGTAATCAGCCCCAGCATTTT.

The chain links TRBV7-8 to TRBJ2-5; no clear D. Germline loops: CDR1 SGHVS, CDR2 FQNEAQ. CDR3 length: 15 residues. V lost 2 bases, J lost 1 base, and 11 bases lay in between. The CDR3 here is CASSLSASSQETQYF. CDR3 bases: TGTGCCAGCAGCTTATCCGCCTCCTCCCAAGAGACCCAGTACTTC.

The chain combines TRBV10-2 with TRBJ2-7; D is ambiguous. Trimming took 6 bases from V and 3 from J, leaving 9 bases between them. The CDR3 runs 12 residues. The germline CDR1 and CDR2 sequences are WSHSY and SAAADI. The CDR3 DNA reads as TGCGCCAGCAGGGATATGAGCTACGAGCAGTACTTC. It translates to CASRDMSYEQYF.

V gene TRBV5-1 combines with J gene TRBJ2-3; TRBD1 matches 7 bases. The trim removed 0 bases at V and 3 bases at J, leaving 4 bases unmatched. This CDR3 is built from 15 residues. Per the germline V gene, CDR1 is SGHRS and CDR2 is YFSETQ. CDR3 in amino acids: CASSLGQGETDTQYF. The CDR3 coding sequence is TGCGCCAGCAGCTTGGGACAGGGTGAGACAGATACGCAGTATTTT. The complete variable domain, with remaining parts taken from reference TRBV5-1 and TRBJ2-3, reads KAGVTQTPRYLIKTRGQQVTLSCSPISGHRSVSWYQQTPGQGLQFLFEYFSETQRNKGNFPGRFSGRQFSNSRSEMNVSTLELGDSALYLCASSLGQGETDTQYFGPGTRLTVL.

The chain recombines TRBV7-9 with TRBJ1-1, with unresolved D. The CDR3 has 13 residues. Trimming cost V 0 bases and J 5 bases, with 7 bases left between them. Germline values: CDR1 SEHNR, CDR2 FQNEAQ (reference sequence). CDR3 sequence (DNA): TGTGCCAGCAGCTTAGCAGAGAGGACTGAAGCTTTCTTT. Its translation is CASSLAERTEAFF.